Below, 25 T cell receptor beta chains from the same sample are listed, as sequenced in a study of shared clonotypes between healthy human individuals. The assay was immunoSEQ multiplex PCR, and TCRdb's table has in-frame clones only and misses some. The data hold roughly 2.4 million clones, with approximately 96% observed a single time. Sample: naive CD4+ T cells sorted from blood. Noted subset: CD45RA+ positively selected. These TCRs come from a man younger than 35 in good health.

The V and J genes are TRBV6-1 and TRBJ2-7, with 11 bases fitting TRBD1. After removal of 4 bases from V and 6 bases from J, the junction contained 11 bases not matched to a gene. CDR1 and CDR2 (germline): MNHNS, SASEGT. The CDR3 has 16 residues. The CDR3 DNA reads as TGTGCCAGCAGTGGGTCCATCCGGGACAGGGGGTCCGAGCAGTACTTC. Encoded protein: CASSGSIRDRGSEQYF.

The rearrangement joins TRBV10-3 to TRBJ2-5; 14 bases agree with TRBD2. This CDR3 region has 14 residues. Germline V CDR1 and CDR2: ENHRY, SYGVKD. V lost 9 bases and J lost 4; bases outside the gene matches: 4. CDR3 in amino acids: CAIGTSGRIETQYF. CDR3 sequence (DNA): TGTGCCATTGGGACTAGCGGGAGAATAGAGACCCAGTACTTC.

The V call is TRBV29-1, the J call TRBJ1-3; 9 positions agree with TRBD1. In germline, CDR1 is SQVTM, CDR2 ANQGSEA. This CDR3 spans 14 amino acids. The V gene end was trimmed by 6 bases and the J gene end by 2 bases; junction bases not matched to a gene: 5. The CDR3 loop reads CSVETGGTGNTIYF. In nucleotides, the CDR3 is TGCAGCGTGGAGACAGGGGGAACTGGAAACACCATATATTTT.

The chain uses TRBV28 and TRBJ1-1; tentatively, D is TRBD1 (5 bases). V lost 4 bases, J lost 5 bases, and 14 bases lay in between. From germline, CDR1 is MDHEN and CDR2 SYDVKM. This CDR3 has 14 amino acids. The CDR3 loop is CASSSSGRRTEAFF. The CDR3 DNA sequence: TGTGCCAGCAGTTCCTCAGGGAGAAGGACTGAAGCTTTCTTT.

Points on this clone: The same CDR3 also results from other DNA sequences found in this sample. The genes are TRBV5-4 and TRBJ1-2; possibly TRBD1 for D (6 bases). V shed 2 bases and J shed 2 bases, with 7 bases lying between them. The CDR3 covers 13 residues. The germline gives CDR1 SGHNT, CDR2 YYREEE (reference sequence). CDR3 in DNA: TGTGCCAGCAGCTTAGGACAGAACTATGGCTACACCTTC. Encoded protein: CASSLGQNYGYTF.

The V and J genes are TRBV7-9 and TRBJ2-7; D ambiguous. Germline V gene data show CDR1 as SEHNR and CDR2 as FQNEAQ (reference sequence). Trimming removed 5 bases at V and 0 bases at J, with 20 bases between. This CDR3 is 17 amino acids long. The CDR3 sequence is CASSPHKPPGSSYEQYF. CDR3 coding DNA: TGTGCCAGCAGCCCCCACAAACCCCCGGGTAGCTCCTACGAGCAGTACTTC.

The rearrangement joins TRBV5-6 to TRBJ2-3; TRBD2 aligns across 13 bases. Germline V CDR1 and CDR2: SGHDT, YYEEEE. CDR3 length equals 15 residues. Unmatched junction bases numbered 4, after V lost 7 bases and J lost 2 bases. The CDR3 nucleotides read TGTGCCAGCCTGGGACTAGCGGGGTTCACAGATACGCAGTATTTT. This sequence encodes CASLGLAGFTDTQYF.

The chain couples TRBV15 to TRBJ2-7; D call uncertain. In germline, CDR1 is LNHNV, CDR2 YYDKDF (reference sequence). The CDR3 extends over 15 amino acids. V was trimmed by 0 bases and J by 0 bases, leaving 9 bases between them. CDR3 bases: TGTGCCACCAGCAGAGATCCTGACCACTCCTACGAGCAGTACTTC. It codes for CATSRDPDHSYEQYF.

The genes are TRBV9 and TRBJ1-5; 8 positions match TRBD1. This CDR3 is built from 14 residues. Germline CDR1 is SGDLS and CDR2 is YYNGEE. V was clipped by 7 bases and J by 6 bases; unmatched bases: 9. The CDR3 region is CASAQGADTQPQHF. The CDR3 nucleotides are TGTGCCAGCGCTCAGGGGGCGGATACTCAGCCCCAGCATTTT.

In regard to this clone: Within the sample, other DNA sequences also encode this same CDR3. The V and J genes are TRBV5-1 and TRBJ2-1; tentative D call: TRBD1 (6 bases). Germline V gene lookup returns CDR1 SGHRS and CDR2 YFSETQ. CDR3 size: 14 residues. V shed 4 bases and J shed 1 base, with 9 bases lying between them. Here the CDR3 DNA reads TGCGCCAGCAGCCCAGGACAGTCCTACAATGAGCAGTTCTTC. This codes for CASSPGQSYNEQFF.

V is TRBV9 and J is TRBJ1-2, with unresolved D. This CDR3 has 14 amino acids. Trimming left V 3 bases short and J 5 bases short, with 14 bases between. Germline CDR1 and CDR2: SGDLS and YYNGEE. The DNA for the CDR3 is TGTGCCAGCAGCGCAAGTACAGCCCAATATGGCTACACCTTC. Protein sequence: CASSASTAQYGYTF. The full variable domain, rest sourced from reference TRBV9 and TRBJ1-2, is DSGVTQTPKHLITATGQRVTLRCSPRSGDLSVYWYQQSLDQGLQFLIQYYNGEERAKGNILERFSAQQFPDLHSELNLSSLELGDSALYFCASSASTAQYGYTFGSGTRLTVV.

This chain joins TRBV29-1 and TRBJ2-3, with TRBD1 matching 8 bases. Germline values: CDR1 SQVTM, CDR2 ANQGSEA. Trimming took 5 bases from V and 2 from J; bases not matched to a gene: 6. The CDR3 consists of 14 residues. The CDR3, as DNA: TGCAGCGTTCCGGGACAGGTTATCACAGATACGCAGTATTTT. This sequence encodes CSVPGQVITDTQYF.

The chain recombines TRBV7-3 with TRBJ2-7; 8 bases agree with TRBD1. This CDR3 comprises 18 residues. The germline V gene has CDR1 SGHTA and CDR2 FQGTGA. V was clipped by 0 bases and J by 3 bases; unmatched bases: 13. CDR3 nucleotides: TGTGCCAGCAGCTTAACTGGTGTTTCTGGGACAGGAGACTACGAGCAGTACTTC. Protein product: CASSLTGVSGTGDYEQYF.

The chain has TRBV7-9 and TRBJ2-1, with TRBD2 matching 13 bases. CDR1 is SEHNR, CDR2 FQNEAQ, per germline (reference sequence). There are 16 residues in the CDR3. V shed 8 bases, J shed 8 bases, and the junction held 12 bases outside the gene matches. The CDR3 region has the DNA TGTGCCAGCGGCTACCTACCGGGACTAGCGGGGTATGAGCAGTTCTTC. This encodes CASGYLPGLAGYEQFF.

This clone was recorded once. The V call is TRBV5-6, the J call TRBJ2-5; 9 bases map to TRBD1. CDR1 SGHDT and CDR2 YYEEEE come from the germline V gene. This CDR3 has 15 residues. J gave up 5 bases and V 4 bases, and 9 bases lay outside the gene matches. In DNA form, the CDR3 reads TGTGCCAGCAGCGCCGGACAGGGGAGTCGGGAGACCCAGTACTTC. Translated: CASSAGQGSRETQYF.

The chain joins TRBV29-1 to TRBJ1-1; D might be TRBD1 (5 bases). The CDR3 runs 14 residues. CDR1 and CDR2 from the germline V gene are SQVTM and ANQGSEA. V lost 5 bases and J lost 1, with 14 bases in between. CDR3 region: CSVSRRVANTEAFF. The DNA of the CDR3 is TGCAGCGTTTCGCGCAGGGTCGCGAACACTGAAGCTTTCTTT. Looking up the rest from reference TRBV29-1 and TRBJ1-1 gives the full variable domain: SAVISQKPSRDICQRGTSLTIQCQVDSQVTMMFWYRQQPGQSLTLIATANQGSEATYESGFVIDKFPISRPNLTFSTLTVSNMSPEDSSIYLCSVSRRVANTEAFFGQGTRLTVV.

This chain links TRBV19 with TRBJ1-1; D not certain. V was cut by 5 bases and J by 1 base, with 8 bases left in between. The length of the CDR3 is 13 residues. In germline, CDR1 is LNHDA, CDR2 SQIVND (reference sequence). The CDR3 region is CASSGSQNTEAFF. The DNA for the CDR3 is TGTGCCAGTAGTGGCAGTCAGAACACTGAAGCTTTCTTT.

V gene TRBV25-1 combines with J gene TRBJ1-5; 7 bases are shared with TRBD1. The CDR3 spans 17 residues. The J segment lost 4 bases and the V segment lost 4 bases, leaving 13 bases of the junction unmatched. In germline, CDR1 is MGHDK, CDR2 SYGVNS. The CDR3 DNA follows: TGTGCCAGCAGTGCAGGGGGTACCCTCCCTCAGAATCAGCCCCAGCATTTT. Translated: CASSAGGTLPQNQPQHF.

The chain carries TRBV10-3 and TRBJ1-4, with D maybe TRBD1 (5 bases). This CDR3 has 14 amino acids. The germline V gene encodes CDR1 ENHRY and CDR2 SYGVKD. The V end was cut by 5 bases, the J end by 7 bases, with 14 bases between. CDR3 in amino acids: CAISSGTQAEKLFF. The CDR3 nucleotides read TGTGCCATCAGTTCAGGGACCCAGGCTGAAAAACTGTTTTTT.

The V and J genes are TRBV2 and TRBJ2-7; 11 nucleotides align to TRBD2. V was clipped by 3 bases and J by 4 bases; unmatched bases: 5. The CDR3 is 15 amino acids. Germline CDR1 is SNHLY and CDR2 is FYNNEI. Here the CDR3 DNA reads TGTGCCAGCAGTGATAGCGGGAGGGCCGTTTACGAGCAGTACTTC. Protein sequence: CASSDSGRAVYEQYF. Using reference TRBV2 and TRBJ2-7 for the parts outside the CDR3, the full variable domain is EPEVTQTPSHQVTQMGQEVILRCVPISNHLYFYWYRQILGQKVEFLVSFYNNEISEKSEIFDDQFSVERPDGSNFTLKIRSTKLEDSAMYFCASSDSGRAVYEQYFGPGTRLTVT.

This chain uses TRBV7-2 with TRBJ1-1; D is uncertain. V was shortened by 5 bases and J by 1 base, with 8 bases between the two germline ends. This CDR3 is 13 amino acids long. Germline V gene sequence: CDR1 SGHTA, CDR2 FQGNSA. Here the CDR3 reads CASSVRKNTEAFF. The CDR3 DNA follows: TGTGCCAGCAGCGTGAGGAAGAACACTGAAGCTTTCTTT. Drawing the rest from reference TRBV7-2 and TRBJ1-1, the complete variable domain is GAGVSQSPSNKVTEKGKDVELRCDPISGHTALYWYRQSLGQGLEFLIYFQGNSAPDKSGLPSDRFSAERTGGSVSTLTIQRTQQEDSAVYLCASSVRKNTEAFFGQGTRLTVV.

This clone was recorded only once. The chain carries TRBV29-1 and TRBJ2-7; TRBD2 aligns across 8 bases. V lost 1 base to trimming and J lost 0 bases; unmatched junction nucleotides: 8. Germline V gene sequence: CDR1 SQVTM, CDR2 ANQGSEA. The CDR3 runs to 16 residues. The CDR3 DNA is TGCAGCGTTGAAGGGGTAGCGGGGCGGTCCTCCTACGAGCAGTACTTC. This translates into CSVEGVAGRSSYEQYF.

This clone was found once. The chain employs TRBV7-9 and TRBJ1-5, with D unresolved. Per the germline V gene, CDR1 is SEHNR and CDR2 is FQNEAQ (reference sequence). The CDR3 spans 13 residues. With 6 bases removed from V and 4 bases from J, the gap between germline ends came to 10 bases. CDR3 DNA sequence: TGTGCCAGCAGGCCCAGCGAGAATCAGCCCCAGCATTTT. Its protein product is CASRPSENQPQHF.

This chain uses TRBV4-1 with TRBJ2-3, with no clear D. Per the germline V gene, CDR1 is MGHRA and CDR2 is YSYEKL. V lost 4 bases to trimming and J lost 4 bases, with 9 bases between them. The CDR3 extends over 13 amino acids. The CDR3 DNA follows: TGCGCCAGCAGCCCCGACTCCTCAGATACGCAGTATTTT. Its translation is CASSPDSSDTQYF.

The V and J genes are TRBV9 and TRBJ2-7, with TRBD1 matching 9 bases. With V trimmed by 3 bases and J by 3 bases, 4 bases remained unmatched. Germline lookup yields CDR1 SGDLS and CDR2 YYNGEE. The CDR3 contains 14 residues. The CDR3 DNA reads TGTGCCAGCAGCGAGGGGGGACAGGGCTACGAGCAGTACTTC. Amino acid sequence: CASSEGGQGYEQYF. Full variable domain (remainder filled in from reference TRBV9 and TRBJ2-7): DSGVTQTPKHLITATGQRVTLRCSPRSGDLSVYWYQQSLDQGLQFLIQYYNGEERAKGNILERFSAQQFPDLHSELNLSSLELGDSALYFCASSEGGQGYEQYFGPGTRLTVT.